The rows below give T cell receptor beta chains drawn from one sample of a study of T cell responses to AZD1222 COVID-19 vaccine. Repertoires were generated with immunoSEQ multiplex PCR, while TCRdb's copy carries only in-frame clones and drops some. The sample has more than 75,000 clones, about nine tenths seen once. Here the sequenced sample was peripheral blood, taken on day 0 of AZD1222 vaccination. The receptors derive from an adult in good health. Each CDR3 is given with its conserved first and last residue. A D gene is named only where the DNA matches it firmly. Rows may omit the clone size; those that give it use once, few, many or a size class.

CDR3 protein	CDR3 DNA	clone size	D gene	V gene	J gene
CASSLERLAGPFYEQYF	TGCGCCAGCAGCCTAGAGAGATTAGCGGGGCCTTTCTACGAGCAGTACTTC	once	TRBD2	TRBV4-1	TRBJ2-7
CASSYLTSSETQYF	TGTGCCAGCAGTTACCTGACTAGCTCGGAGACCCAGTACTTC	.	TRBD2	TRBV6-2/TRBV6-3	TRBJ2-5
CSALGGDSNQPQHF	TGCAGCGCCCTCGGGGGGGATAGCAATCAGCCCCAGCATTTT	.	.	TRBV29-1	TRBJ1-5
CASSPTGGRVATNEKLFF	TGTGCCAGCTCACCCACAGGGGGGCGAGTTGCAACTAATGAAAAACTGTTTTTT	.	TRBD1	TRBV18	TRBJ1-4
CASSVDRGLYNEQFF	TGTGCCAGTAGTGTAGACAGGGGTCTGTACAATGAGCAGTTCTTC	.	TRBD1	TRBV19	TRBJ2-1
CASSLPQATGNTIYF	TGCGCCAGCAGCTTGCCACAGGCGACTGGAAACACCATATATTTT	.	.	TRBV5-1	TRBJ1-3
CASSVAVGQGFTF	TGTGCCAGCAGCGTAGCGGTCGGACAGGGCTTCACCTTC	.	TRBD1	TRBV9	TRBJ1-2
CSTRDRAPGAFF	TGCAGCACGAGAGACAGGGCCCCGGGAGCTTTCTTT	.	TRBD1	TRBV29-1	TRBJ1-1
CASSLTLNQPQHF	TGTGCCAGCAGCTTGACTCTAAATCAGCCCCAGCATTTT	.	.	TRBV5-8	TRBJ1-5
CASSSQGAGEQFF	TGTGCCAGCAGTTCTCAGGGGGCGGGTGAGCAGTTCTTC	.	TRBD1	TRBV28	TRBJ2-1
CASSSYWGQETQYF	TGTGCCAGCAGCTCATATTGGGGACAAGAGACCCAGTACTTC	few	.	TRBV7-2	TRBJ2-5
CASSQELGDQPQHF	TGTGCCAGCAGCCAAGAACTAGGGGATCAGCCCCAGCATTTT	.	.	TRBV3-1/TRBV3-2	TRBJ1-5
CASSGTDPHINEQFF	TGTGCCAGCAGTGGGACGGATCCCCATATCAATGAGCAGTTCTTC	.	.	TRBV2	TRBJ2-1
CAISESGQQGSFSGNTIYF	TGTGCCATCAGTGAGTCGGGTCAGCAGGGAAGCTTCTCTGGAAACACCATATATTTT	.	.	TRBV10-3	TRBJ1-3
CASSPRTGGTGNTIYF	TGTGCCAGTAGTCCTAGGACAGGGGGTACTGGAAACACCATATATTTT	.	TRBD1	TRBV19	TRBJ1-3
CASSIGAGGYYGYTF	TGTGCCAGTAGTATAGGAGCAGGGGGCTACTATGGCTACACCTTC	.	TRBD1	TRBV19	TRBJ1-2
CASSLVAGASYEQYF	TGTGCCAGCAGCTTAGTGGCCGGGGCCTCCTACGAGCAGTACTTC	.	.	TRBV7-2	TRBJ2-7
CASSLGGPTDTQYF	TGTGCCAGCAGCTTGGGAGGTCCCACAGATACGCAGTATTTT	.	.	TRBV5-5	TRBJ2-3
CSGAGLAGAATDTQYF	TGCAGCGGGGCGGGACTAGCGGGGGCCGCCACAGATACGCAGTATTTT	.	TRBD2	TRBV29-1	TRBJ2-3
CASSLDGSGRLYEQYF	TGTGCCAGCAGTTTAGACGGATCGGGGCGCCTCTACGAGCAGTACTTC	.	.	TRBV27	TRBJ2-7
CASSTRVGNTGELFF	TGTGCCAGCAGCACAAGAGTAGGAAACACCGGGGAGCTGTTTTTT	.	.	TRBV9	TRBJ2-2
CASSLAGAGELFF	TGTGCCAGCAGCCTAGCAGGGGCCGGGGAGCTGTTTTTT	.	.	TRBV6-4	TRBJ2-2
CASSTRLDRYYGYTF	TGTGCCAGCAGCACCCGGCTGGACAGGTACTATGGCTACACCTTC	.	TRBD1	TRBV5-6	TRBJ1-2
CATSVGESTEAFF	TGTGCCACCAGTGTTGGGGAATCCACTGAAGCTTTCTTT	once	.	TRBV24-1	TRBJ1-1
CSVKQGATGEKLFF	TGCAGCGTTAAACAGGGGGCTACGGGTGAAAAACTGTTTTTT	.	TRBD1	TRBV29-1	TRBJ1-4
CASSIDLVRVEEKLFF	TGTGCCAGTAGTATAGATTTGGTCAGGGTAGAAGAAAAACTGTTTTTT	.	.	TRBV19	TRBJ1-4
CASSLSRDQPQHF	TGTGCCAGCAGCTTAAGCCGGGATCAGCCCCAGCATTTT	.	.	TRBV7-2	TRBJ1-5
CATSDLRQMNEKLFF	TGTGCCACCAGTGATTTAAGACAGATGAATGAAAAACTGTTTTTT	.	.	TRBV24-1	TRBJ1-4
CARRSSYNEQFF	TGTGCCAGGCGGAGCTCCTACAATGAGCAGTTCTTC	.	.	TRBV2	TRBJ2-1